The 8 T cell receptor beta chains below all came from one sample that was sequenced in a study of metastatic and nonmetastatic thyroid tumors. TCRdb re-called clones from the PCR reads using MiXCR. The table includes 35,000 to 50,000 clones, 3.5% to 5% detected once. The entire patient cohort was treatment-naive prior to thyroid surgery. Sequencing was performed on blood. The receptors here all came from a female donor with papillary thyroid cancer or a benign thyroid nodule (not recorded which). Some clones in this sample may be carry-over from other donors' samples.

This clone was counted ten times or more. This could be a read error, since a much larger clone is one nucleotide away. This specimen includes other DNA sequences encoding the same CDR3. V is TRBV7-2 and J is TRBJ2-1; D might be TRBD1 or TRBD2, each matching 5 bases. Germline V lookup: CDR1 SGHTA, CDR2 FQGNSA. CDR3 length: 13 amino acids. V lost 5 bases and J 13 bases, leaving 18 bases between the germline ends. This CDR3 is CASSLGNRDLQFF. For the CDR3, the DNA is TGTGCCAGCAGCCTAGGGAACCGGGACCTCCAGTTCTTC.

There are many counts of this clone. DNA for the CDR3: TGTGCCAGCAGCTCGTGGGAAGCGCGAGCGGCTGAAGCTTTCTTT. Translated, it gives CASSSWEARAAEAFF. The chain joins TRBV5-5 to TRBJ1-1, with no clear D. Trimming stripped 3 bases from V and 6 bases from J, with 18 bases between. The germline gives CDR1 SGHKS, CDR2 YYEKEE (reference sequence). CDR3 length equals 15 residues. The full variable domain, rest sourced from reference TRBV5-5 and TRBJ1-1, is DAGVTQSPTHLIKTRGQQVTLRCSPISGHKSVSWYQQVLGQGPQFIFQYYEKEERGRGNFPDRFSARQFPNYSSELNVNALLLGDSALYLCASSSWEARAAEAFFGQGTRLTVV.

A word on this clone: Given a much more abundant clone one base away, this may be a read error. V and J are TRBV11-3 and TRBJ2-3; 11 bases are a match to TRBD2. The CDR3 is 16 amino acids. Germline V gives CDR1 SGHNT, CDR2 YENEEA. The CDR3 DNA follows: TGTGCCAGCAGCTTAGTAGCGGGAGGGCACACAGATATGCAGTATTTT. Residues: CASSLVAGGHTDMQYF.

This clone was observed at least ten times. The chain employs TRBV11-3 and TRBJ1-1, with a weak D call TRBD1 (5 bases). The germline gives CDR1 SGHNT, CDR2 YENEEA. Trimming cost V 5 bases and J 0 bases, with 7 bases left between them. The CDR3 is made up of 13 amino acids. CDR3 in DNA: TGTGCCAGCAGCGCGGACATGAACACTGAAGCTTTCTTT. Translation: CASSADMNTEAFF.

This clone was counted ten times or more. The chain uses TRBV10-2 and TRBJ1-3; 8 positions agree with TRBD1. Germline lookup yields CDR1 WSHSY and CDR2 SAAADI. The CDR3 contains 14 residues. V was pared by 3 bases and J by 6 bases, with 4 bases of the junction left unmatched. As DNA, the CDR3 is TGCGCCAGCAGTGAAAGTCAGGGGGCAAACACCATATATTTT. As protein: CASSESQGANTIYF.

This clone was recorded many times. The rearrangement joins TRBV20-1 to TRBJ1-5, with 7 bases lining up with TRBD1. The CDR3 runs to 14 residues. V shed 1 base, J shed 6 bases, and the junction held 6 bases outside the gene matches. The germline V gene encodes CDR1 DFQATT and CDR2 SNEGSKA (reference sequence). The CDR3 DNA reads TGCAGTGCTAGAGCTGGGACAGATGCTCAGCCCCAGCATTTT. Translated, it gives CSARAGTDAQPQHF.

This clone has a count of ten or more. The chain is built from TRBV6-1 and TRBJ2-4; D might be TRBD2 (6 bases). Germline CDR1 reads MNHNS; CDR2 reads SASEGT. V shed 8 bases and J shed 1 base, with 18 bases lying between them. This CDR3 region has 16 residues. Here the CDR3 reads CASGGGTPAAKNIQYF. The CDR3, as DNA: TGTGCCAGCGGAGGCGGGACCCCGGCGGCCAAAAACATTCAGTACTTC.

There are many counts of this clone. J is TRBJ1-1 and V is TRBV20-1; 7 bases match TRBD1. The CDR3 consists of 11 residues. V trimming: 6 bases; J trimming: 11 bases; junction bases outside the gene matches: 9. Per the germline V gene, CDR1 is DFQATT and CDR2 is SNEGSKA (reference sequence). For the CDR3, the DNA is TGCAGTGCAGCCAACAGGGGACGGGCTTTCTTT. It translates to CSAANRGRAFF.